What follows are 17 T cell receptor beta chains derived from one specimen sequenced in a study of shared T cell receptors in the human thymus (dated by TCRdb to about 2021). The library was built by means of the immunoSEQ multiplex PCR assay. Here the immuneACCESS table is served through TCRdb, limited to in-frame sequences with V and J called. Missing clones are a known gap in these copies; in checked studies unresolved V genes cover under half, and the rest lacks a known reason. This sample gives about 660,000 clones in total; roughly 90% of them show up just once. Jointly, the top ten make up about 0.01% of the sample. This sample also appeared in a second study, on human thymus T cells.

The sample consisted of thymocytes. The receptors originated from a boy in the first two years of life with a congenital heart defect. Donor details come from another sample of the same person, matched by shared clones.

The chain employs TRBV27 and TRBJ2-7, with a tentative D call TRBD2 (7 bases). CDR1 MNHEY and CDR2 SMNVEV come from the germline V gene (reference sequence). Deletions cut 5 bases from V and 2 bases from J, with 19 bases between. This CDR3 is 16 amino acids long. This chain's CDR3 is CASSPNGGGGPYEQYF. The DNA of the CDR3 is TGTGCCAGCAGTCCCAACGGGGGAGGGGGGCCCTACGAGCAGTACTTC.

V gene TRBV11-3 combines with J gene TRBJ2-1, with D possibly matching TRBD2 (5 bases). The V gene's germline CDR1 is SGHNT and CDR2 YENEEA. Trimming stripped 5 bases from V and 8 bases from J, with 16 bases between. The CDR3 has 14 amino acids. In DNA form, the CDR3 reads TGTGCCAGCAGCAGGGATGGAGGTAGCCATGAGCAGTTCTTC. Amino acids: CASSRDGGSHEQFF.

The V call is TRBV5-1, the J call TRBJ2-5, with TRBD2 identical over 9 bases. The CDR3 consists of 18 residues. Per the germline V gene, CDR1 is SGHRS and CDR2 is YFSETQ. V shed 0 bases and J 2 bases; nucleotides not matched to a gene: 11. The CDR3 reads CASSLAVAGAPGQETQYF. The CDR3 coding sequence is TGCGCCAGCAGCTTGGCGGTAGCGGGGGCCCCGGGGCAAGAGACCCAGTACTTC.

The CDR3 protein is CASSIASGRAYEQYF. The CDR3 nucleotides are TGTGCCAGTAGTATAGCTAGCGGGAGGGCCTACGAGCAGTACTTC. This chain uses TRBV19 with TRBJ2-7; 12 bases agree with TRBD2. This CDR3 spans 15 amino acids. Trimming took 1 base from V and 2 from J; bases not matched to a gene: 0. CDR1 and CDR2 from the germline V gene are LNHDA and SQIVND (reference sequence).

V usage is TRBV7-9 and J usage is TRBJ1-1; TRBD1 might be the D (5 bases). Per germline, CDR1 SEHNR and CDR2 FQNEAQ (reference sequence). With 3 bases removed from V and 8 bases from J, the gap between germline ends came to 19 bases. This CDR3 has 15 residues. In nucleotides, the CDR3 is TGTGCCAGCAGCTTTGCCCCAAGATGGGGCTCAGAAGCTTTCTTT. Translating it yields CASSFAPRWGSEAFF.

This chain links TRBV28 with TRBJ1-5; 10 nucleotides match TRBD1. The CDR3 runs to 19 residues. Germline loops: CDR1 MDHEN, CDR2 SYDVKM. V lost 3 bases, J lost 0 bases, and 11 bases stayed unmatched. This CDR3 is CASSLVPDRGDYSNQPQHF. CDR3 bases: TGTGCCAGCAGTTTGGTCCCGGACAGGGGGGACTATAGCAATCAGCCCCAGCATTTT.

V is TRBV19 and J is TRBJ2-3; D is possibly TRBD2 (6 bases). CDR1 is LNHDA and CDR2 is SQIVND in the germline V gene (reference sequence). The CDR3 loop spans 17 amino acids. Between the trimmed V and J ends, which lost 7 bases and 2 bases, there was a span of 22 bases. CDR3 in DNA: TGTGCCAGTACCCAAAACGGGGCGGGGCTTCTCACAGATACGCAGTATTTT. This encodes CASTQNGAGLLTDTQYF. The full variable domain, rest sourced from reference TRBV19 and TRBJ2-3, is DGGITQSPKYLFRKEGQNVTLSCEQNLNHDAMYWYRQDPGQGLRLIYYSQIVNDFQKGDIAEGYSVSREKKESFPLTVTSAQKNPTAFYLCASTQNGAGLLTDTQYFGPGTRLTVL.

V and J are TRBV27 and TRBJ2-1; possible D gene TRBD2, 7 bases. CDR1 is MNHEY, CDR2 SMNVEV, per germline (reference sequence). V lost 0 bases to trimming and J lost 5 bases, with 8 bases between them. This CDR3 comprises 14 residues. This chain's CDR3 is CASSLSGGDNEQFF. The CDR3 DNA sequence: TGTGCCAGCAGTTTATCAGGGGGGGACAATGAGCAGTTCTTC.

This chain links TRBV6-5 with TRBJ1-5, with a weak D call TRBD1 (6 bases). Germline-derived CDR1 and CDR2 are MNHEY and SVGAGI. Trimming stripped 6 bases from V and 7 bases from J, with 19 bases between. CDR3 size: 15 residues. In nucleotides, the CDR3 is TGTGCCAGCAGCACCCCTTGCAGGGGACGGCAGCCCCAGCATTTT. Its protein product is CASSTPCRGRQPQHF.

In this sample, this clone turned up once. The J gene is TRBJ2-7, the V gene TRBV7-2, with TRBD2 identical over 7 bases. From germline, CDR1 is SGHTA and CDR2 FQGNSA. The CDR3 has 18 residues. The J segment lost 0 bases and the V segment lost 1 base, leaving 12 bases of the junction unmatched. DNA for the CDR3: TGTGCCAGCAGCTTAGGGGGGGTTAGCGGGCCCAGCTCCTACGAGCAGTACTTC. This encodes CASSLGGVSGPSSYEQYF.

This sequence joins TRBV4-3 and TRBJ1-4, with D possibly TRBD1 on 5 matching bases. V lost 2 bases, J lost 7 bases, and 17 bases lay in between. This CDR3 is 16 amino acids long. CDR1 LGHNA and CDR2 YSLEER come from the germline V gene. DNA of the CDR3: TGCGCCAGCAGCCAACAGGGATCGGGGGTAGGTGAAAAACTGTTTTTT. Amino acid sequence: CASSQQGSGVGEKLFF.

This chain joins TRBV9 and TRBJ2-2, with TRBD2 identical over 8 bases. With V trimmed by 4 bases and J by 7 bases, 15 bases remained unmatched. The V gene's germline CDR1 is SGDLS and CDR2 YYNGEE. The CDR3 contains 17 residues. The CDR3 nucleotides read TGTGCCAGCAGCCGAGGGGAGGGGCGGGAGGTTAGCGGGGAGCTGTTTTTT. Translation: CASSRGEGREVSGELFF.

This chain joins TRBV27 and TRBJ1-3, with D unclear. The germline CDR1 and CDR2 sequences are MNHEY and SMNVEV (reference sequence). This CDR3 has 13 residues. Trimming stripped 5 bases from V and 1 base from J, with 6 bases between. CDR3 sequence: CASSGLSGNTIYF. As DNA, the CDR3 is TGTGCCAGCAGTGGACTTTCTGGAAACACCATATATTTT.

The gene calls are TRBV12-5 and TRBJ1-2; TRBD1 matches at 10 bases. The germline CDR1 and CDR2 sequences are LGHNT and FRNRAP. CDR3 length: 16 residues. Trimming removed 5 bases from V and 5 bases from J; junction bases left unmatched: 11. CDR3 DNA sequence: TGTGCTAGTGGTCCAAACCGGGACAGGGGAAGATATGGCTACACCTTC. Protein product: CASGPNRDRGRYGYTF.

The chain employs TRBV2 and TRBJ1-1; D is possibly TRBD1 (5 bases). Trimming stripped 6 bases from V and 1 base from J, with 12 bases between. Germline values: CDR1 SNHLY, CDR2 FYNNEI. The CDR3 contains 14 residues. The DNA for the CDR3 is TGTGCCAGCAGGGCAGGGAGGGGGAACACTGAAGCTTTCTTT. It is translated as CASRAGRGNTEAFF.

The chain couples TRBV10-2 to TRBJ2-1; 7 bases match TRBD2. V gave up 8 bases and J gave up 4 bases; unmatched junction bases: 8. Germline V gene lookup returns CDR1 WSHSY and CDR2 SAAADI. The CDR3 runs 14 residues. As DNA, the CDR3 is TGCGCCAGCCTCTTGGGGGGGGTGTACAATGAGCAGTTCTTC. Its protein is CASLLGGVYNEQFF.

The gene calls are TRBV7-2 and TRBJ2-2; TRBD2 matches 8 bases. The V and J ends lost 6 bases and 7 bases, in that order; junction bases with no gene match: 10. The CDR3 loop spans 15 amino acids. Looked up from germline, CDR1 is SGHTA and CDR2 is FQGNSA. CDR3 coding DNA: TGTGCCAGCAGTCGGGAGGGTCCATTTGACGGGGAGCTGTTTTTT. Translated: CASSREGPFDGELFF.